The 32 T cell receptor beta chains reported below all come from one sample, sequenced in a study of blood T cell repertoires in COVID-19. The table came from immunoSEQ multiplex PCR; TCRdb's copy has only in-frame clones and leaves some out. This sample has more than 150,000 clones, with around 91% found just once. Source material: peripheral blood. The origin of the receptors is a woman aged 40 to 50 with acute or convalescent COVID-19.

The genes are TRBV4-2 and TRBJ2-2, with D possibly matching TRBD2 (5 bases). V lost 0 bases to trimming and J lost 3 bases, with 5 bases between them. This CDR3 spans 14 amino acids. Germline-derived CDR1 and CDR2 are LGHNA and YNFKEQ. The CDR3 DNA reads TGTGCCAGCAGCCAAGAGGGAGACACCGGGGAGCTGTTTTTT. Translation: CASSQEGDTGELFF.

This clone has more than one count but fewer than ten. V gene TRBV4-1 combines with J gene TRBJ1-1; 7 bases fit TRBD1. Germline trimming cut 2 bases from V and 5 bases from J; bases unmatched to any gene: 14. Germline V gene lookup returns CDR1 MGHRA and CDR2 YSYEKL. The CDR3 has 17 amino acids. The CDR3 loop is CASSQQIPRTGRTEAFF. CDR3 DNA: TGCGCCAGCAGCCAACAGATTCCAAGGACAGGTCGGACTGAAGCTTTCTTT.

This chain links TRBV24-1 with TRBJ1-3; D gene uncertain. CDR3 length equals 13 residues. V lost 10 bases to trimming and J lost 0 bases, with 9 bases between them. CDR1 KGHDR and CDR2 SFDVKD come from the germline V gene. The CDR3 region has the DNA TGTGCCACTCAACAAAGCTCTGGAAACACCATATATTTT. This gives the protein CATQQSSGNTIYF.

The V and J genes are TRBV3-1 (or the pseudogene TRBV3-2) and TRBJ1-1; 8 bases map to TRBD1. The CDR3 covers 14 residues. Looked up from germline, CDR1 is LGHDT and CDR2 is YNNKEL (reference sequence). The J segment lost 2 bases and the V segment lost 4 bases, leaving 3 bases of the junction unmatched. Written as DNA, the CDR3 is TGTGCCAGCAGCCCAGGACAGGGTAACACTGAAGCTTTCTTT. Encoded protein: CASSPGQGNTEAFF.

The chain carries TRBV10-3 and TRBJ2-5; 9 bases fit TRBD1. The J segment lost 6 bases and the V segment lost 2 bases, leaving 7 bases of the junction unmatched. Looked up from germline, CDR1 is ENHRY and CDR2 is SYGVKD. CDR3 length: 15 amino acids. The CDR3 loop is CAISEGQGNMKTQYF. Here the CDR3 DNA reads TGTGCCATCAGTGAGGGACAGGGGAATATGAAGACCCAGTACTTC.

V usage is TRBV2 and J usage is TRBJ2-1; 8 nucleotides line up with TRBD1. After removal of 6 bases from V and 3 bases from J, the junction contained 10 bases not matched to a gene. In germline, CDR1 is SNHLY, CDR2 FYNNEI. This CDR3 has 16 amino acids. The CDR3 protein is CASRWGTGTGYNEQFF. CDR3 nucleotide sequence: TGTGCCAGCAGATGGGGGACCGGGACAGGCTACAATGAGCAGTTCTTC.

The CDR3 loop reads CASSYGGSTYEQYF. CDR3 sequence (DNA): TGTGCCAGCAGTTACGGGGGGTCGACGTACGAGCAGTACTTC. The chain links TRBV6-6 to TRBJ2-7; the D gene is possibly TRBD2 (6 bases). Germline CDR1 reads MNHNY; CDR2 reads SVGAGI (reference sequence). This CDR3 region has 14 residues. V dropped 2 bases and J dropped 4 bases, with 12 bases sitting between them.

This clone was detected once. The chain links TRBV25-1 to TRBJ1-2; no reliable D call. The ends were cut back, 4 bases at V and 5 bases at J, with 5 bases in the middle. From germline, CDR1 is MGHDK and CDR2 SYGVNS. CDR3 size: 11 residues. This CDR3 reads CASSVLYGYTF. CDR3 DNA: TGTGCCAGCAGTGTTCTATATGGCTACACCTTC.

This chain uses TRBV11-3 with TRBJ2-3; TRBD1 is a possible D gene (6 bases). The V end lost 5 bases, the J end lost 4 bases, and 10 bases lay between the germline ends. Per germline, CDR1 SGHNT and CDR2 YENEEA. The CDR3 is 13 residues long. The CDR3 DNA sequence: TGTGCCAGCAGCCACGGACAGTCAGATACGCAGTATTTT. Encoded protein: CASSHGQSDTQYF.

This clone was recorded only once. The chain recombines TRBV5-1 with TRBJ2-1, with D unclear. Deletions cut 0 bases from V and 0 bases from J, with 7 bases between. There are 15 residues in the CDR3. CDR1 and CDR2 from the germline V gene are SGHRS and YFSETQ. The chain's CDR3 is CASSLDGDSYNEQFF. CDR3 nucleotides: TGCGCCAGCAGCTTGGACGGAGACTCCTACAATGAGCAGTTCTTC.

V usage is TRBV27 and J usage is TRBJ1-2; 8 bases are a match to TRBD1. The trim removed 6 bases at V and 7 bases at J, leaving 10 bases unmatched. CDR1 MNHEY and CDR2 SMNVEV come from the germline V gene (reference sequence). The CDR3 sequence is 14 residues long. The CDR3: CASSAQGAVGGYTF. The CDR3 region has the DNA TGTGCCAGCAGCGCCCAGGGGGCAGTGGGTGGCTACACCTTC.

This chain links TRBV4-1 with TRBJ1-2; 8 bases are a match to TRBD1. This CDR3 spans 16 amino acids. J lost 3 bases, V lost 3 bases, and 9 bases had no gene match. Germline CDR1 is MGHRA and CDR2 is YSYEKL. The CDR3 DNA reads TGCGCCAGCAGCCATGGCCCCAGGGGGCTGGACTATGGCTACACCTTC. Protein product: CASSHGPRGLDYGYTF.

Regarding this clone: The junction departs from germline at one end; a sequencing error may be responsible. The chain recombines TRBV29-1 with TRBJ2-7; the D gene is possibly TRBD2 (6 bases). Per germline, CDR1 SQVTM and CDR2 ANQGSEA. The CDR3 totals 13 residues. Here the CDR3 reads CSVQDGGSYEQYF. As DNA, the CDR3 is TGCAGCGTTCAAGACGGGGGATCCTACGAGCAGTACTTC.

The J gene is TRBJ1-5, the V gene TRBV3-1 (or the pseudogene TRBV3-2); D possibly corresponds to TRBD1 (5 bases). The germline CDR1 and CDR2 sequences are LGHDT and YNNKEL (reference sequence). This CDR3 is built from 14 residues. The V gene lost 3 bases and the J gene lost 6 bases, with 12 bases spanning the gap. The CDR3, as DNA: TGTGCCAGCAGCCAGGGCAGGGCAATTCAGCCCCAGCATTTT. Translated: CASSQGRAIQPQHF.

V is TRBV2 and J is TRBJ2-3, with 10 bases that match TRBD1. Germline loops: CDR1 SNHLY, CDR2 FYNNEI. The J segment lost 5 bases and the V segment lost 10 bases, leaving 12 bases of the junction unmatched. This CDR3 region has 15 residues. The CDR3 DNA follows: TGTGCCAACTCGAGACAGGGGGCCCGGGAAGATACGCAGTATTTT. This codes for CANSRQGAREDTQYF.

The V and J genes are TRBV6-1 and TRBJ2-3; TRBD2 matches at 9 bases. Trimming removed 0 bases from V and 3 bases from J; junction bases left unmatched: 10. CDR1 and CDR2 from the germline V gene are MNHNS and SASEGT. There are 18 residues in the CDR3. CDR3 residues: CASSEAYLSSGITDTQYF. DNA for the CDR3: TGTGCCAGCAGTGAAGCCTATCTTTCTAGCGGGATTACAGATACGCAGTATTTT.

This chain's CDR3 is CASRGGRFSYNEQFF. Here the CDR3 DNA reads TGTGCCAGCAGGGGGGGGCGCTTCTCCTACAATGAGCAGTTCTTC. The rearrangement joins TRBV6-5 to TRBJ2-1; D is possibly TRBD2 (7 bases). Trimming stripped 6 bases from V and 0 bases from J, with 12 bases between. The length of the CDR3 is 15 residues. Germline V gene lookup returns CDR1 MNHEY and CDR2 SVGAGI.

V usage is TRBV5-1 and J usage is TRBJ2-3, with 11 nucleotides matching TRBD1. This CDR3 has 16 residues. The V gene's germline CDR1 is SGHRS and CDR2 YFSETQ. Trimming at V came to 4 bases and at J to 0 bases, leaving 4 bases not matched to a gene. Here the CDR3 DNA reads TGCGCCAGCAGCGTCGGGACAGGGGGAAGCACAGATACGCAGTATTTT. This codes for CASSVGTGGSTDTQYF.

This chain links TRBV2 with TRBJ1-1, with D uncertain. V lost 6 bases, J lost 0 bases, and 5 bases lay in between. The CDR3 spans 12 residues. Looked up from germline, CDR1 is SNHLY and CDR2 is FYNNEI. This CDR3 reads CASRRMNTEAFF. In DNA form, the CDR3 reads TGTGCCAGCAGGAGAATGAACACTGAAGCTTTCTTT. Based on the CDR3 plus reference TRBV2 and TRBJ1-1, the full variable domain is EPEVTQTPSHQVTQMGQEVILRCVPISNHLYFYWYRQILGQKVEFLVSFYNNEISEKSEIFDDQFSVERPDGSNFTLKIRSTKLEDSAMYFCASRRMNTEAFFGQGTRLTVV.

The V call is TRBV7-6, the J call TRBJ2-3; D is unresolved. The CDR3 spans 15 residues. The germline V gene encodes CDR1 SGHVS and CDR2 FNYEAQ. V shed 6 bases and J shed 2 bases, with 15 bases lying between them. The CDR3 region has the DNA TGTGCCAGCAGGGTGACATTGAGAGACACAGATACGCAGTATTTT. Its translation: CASRVTLRDTDTQYF.

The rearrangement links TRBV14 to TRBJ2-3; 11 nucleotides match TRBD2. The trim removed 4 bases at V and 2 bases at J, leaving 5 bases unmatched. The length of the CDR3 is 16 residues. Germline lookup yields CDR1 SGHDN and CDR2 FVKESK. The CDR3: CASSPIAGGTTDTQYF. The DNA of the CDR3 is TGTGCCAGCAGCCCCATAGCGGGGGGGACCACAGATACGCAGTATTTT.

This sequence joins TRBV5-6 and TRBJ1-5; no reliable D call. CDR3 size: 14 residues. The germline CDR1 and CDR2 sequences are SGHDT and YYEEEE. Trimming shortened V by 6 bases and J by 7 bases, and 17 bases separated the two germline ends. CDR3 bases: TGTGCCAGCACCAATCGCGGGTCCGGGCAGCCCCAGCATTTT. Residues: CASTNRGSGQPQHF.

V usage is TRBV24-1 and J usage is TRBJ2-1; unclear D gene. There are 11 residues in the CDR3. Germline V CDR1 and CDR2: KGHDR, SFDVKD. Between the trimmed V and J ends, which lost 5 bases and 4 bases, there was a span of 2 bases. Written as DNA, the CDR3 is TGTGCCACCAGTGCTTACAATGAGCAGTTCTTC. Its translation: CATSAYNEQFF.

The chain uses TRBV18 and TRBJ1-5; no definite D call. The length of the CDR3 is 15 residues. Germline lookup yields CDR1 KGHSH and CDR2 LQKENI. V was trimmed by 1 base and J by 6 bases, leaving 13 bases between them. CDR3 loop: CASSPQESPGQPQHF. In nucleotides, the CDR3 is TGTGCCAGCTCACCACAAGAAAGTCCGGGTCAGCCCCAGCATTTT.

The chain's CDR3 is CASSRFRAPQETQYF. The CDR3 coding sequence is TGTGCCAGTAGTAGATTCAGGGCCCCGCAAGAGACCCAGTACTTC. This chain joins TRBV19 and TRBJ2-5; D perhaps matches TRBD1 (5 bases). Trimming cost V 4 bases and J 2 bases, with 14 bases left between them. The CDR3 contains 15 residues. Germline V gene data show CDR1 as LNHDA and CDR2 as SQIVND (reference sequence).

The CDR3 region is CASRLLTGGNEKLFF. The DNA of the CDR3 is TGTGCCAGCAGATTACTCACAGGGGGTAATGAAAAACTGTTTTTT. The chain links TRBV7-9 to TRBJ1-4; TRBD1 agrees at 8 bases. Germline V lookup: CDR1 SEHNR, CDR2 FQNEAQ (reference sequence). J gave up 4 bases and V 6 bases, and 7 bases lay outside the gene matches. The CDR3 has 15 residues.

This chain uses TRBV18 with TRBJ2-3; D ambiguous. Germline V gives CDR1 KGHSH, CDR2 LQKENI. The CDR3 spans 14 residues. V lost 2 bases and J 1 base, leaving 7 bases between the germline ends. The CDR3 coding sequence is TGTGCCAGCTCACCAACTCGGGGCACAGATACGCAGTATTTT. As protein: CASSPTRGTDTQYF.

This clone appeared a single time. The CDR3 protein is CASSQDTVTYGYTF. CDR3 sequence (DNA): TGCGCCAGCAGCCAAGATACTGTTACCTATGGCTACACCTTC. The J gene is TRBJ1-2, the V gene TRBV4-1; no definite D call. The CDR3 totals 14 residues. From germline, CDR1 is MGHRA and CDR2 YSYEKL. V lost 0 bases and J 4 bases, leaving 9 bases between the germline ends.

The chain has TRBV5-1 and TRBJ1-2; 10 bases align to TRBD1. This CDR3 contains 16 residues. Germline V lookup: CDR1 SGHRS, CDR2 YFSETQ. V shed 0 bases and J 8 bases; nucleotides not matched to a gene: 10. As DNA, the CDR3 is TGCGCCAGCAGCTTGGAACCAGGGACAGGGGCGTGGGGCTACACCTTC. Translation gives CASSLEPGTGAWGYTF.

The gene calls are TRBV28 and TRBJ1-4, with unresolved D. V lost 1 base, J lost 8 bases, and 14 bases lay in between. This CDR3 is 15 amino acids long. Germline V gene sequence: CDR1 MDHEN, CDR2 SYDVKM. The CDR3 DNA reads TGTGCCAGCAGTTTATTTACGGGAGTTCGGGAAAAACTGTTTTTT. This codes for CASSLFTGVREKLFF.

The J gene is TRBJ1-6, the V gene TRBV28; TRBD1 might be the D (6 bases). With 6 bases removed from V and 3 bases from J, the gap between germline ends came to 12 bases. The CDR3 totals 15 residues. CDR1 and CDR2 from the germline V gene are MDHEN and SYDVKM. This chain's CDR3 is CASSPRGNYNSPLHF. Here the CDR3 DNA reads TGTGCCAGCAGCCCGAGGGGGAACTATAATTCACCCCTCCACTTT.

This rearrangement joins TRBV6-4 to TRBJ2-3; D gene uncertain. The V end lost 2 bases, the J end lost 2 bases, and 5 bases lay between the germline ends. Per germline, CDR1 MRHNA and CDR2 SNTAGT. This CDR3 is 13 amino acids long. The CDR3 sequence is CASSDPVTDTQYF. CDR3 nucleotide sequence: TGTGCCAGCAGTGACCCCGTCACAGATACGCAGTATTTT.